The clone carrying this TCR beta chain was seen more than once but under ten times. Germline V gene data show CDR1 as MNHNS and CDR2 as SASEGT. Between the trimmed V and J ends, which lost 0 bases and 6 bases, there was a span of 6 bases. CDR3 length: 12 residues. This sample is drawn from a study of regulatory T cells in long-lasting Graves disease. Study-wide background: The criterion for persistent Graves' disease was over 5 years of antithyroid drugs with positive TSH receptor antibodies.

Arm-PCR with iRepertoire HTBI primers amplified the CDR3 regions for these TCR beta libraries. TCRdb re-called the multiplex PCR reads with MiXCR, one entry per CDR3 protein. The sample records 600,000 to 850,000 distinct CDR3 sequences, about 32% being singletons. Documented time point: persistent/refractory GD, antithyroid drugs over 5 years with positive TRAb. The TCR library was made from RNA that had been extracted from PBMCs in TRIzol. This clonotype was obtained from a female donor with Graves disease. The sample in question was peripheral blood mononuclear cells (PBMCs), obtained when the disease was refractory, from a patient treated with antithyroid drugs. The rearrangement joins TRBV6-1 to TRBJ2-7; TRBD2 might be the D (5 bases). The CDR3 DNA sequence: TGTGCCAGCAGTGAAGCTGGAGGCGAGCAGTACTTC. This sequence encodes CASSEAGGEQYF.